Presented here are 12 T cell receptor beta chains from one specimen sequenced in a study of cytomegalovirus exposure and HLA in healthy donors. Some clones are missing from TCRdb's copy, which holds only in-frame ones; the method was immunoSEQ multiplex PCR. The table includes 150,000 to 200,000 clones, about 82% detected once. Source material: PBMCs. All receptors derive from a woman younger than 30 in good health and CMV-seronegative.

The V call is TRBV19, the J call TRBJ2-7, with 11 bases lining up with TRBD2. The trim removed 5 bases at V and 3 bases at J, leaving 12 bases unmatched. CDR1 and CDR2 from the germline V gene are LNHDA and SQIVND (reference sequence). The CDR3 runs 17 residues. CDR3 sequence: CASSPWTSGQSIYEQYF. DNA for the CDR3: TGTGCCAGTAGTCCCTGGACTAGCGGGCAATCCATCTACGAGCAGTACTTC.

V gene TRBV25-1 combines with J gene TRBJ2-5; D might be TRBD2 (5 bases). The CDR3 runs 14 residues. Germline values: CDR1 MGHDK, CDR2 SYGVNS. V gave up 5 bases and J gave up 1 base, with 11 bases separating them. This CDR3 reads CASSPSRVQETQYF. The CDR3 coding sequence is TGTGCCAGCAGTCCATCGAGGGTCCAAGAGACCCAGTACTTC.

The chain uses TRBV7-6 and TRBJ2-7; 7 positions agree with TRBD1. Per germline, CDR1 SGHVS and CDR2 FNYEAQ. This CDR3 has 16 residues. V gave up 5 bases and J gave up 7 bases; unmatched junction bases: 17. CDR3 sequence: CASSRRLQGSRGEQYF. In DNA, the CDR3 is TGTGCCAGCAGCCGAAGACTACAGGGGAGTAGAGGGGAGCAGTACTTC.

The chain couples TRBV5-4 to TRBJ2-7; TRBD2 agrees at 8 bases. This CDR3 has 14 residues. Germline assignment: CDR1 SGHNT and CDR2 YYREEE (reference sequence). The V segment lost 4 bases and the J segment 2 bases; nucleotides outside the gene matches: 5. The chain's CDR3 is CASSPVGLAYEQYF. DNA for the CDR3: TGTGCCAGCAGCCCCGTGGGACTAGCCTACGAGCAGTACTTC.

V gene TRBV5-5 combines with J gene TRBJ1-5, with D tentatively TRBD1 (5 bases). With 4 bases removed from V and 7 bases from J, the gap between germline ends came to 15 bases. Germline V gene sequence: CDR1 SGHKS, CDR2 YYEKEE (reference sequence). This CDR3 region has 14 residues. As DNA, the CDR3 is TGTGCCAGCAGCGCCGGGACCGGAGGGCAGCCCCAGCATTTT. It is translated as CASSAGTGGQPQHF.

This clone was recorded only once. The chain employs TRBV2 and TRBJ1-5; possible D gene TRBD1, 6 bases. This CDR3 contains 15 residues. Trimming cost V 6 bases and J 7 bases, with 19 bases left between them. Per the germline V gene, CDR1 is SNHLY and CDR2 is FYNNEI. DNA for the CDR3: TGTGCCAGCAGACCCGACGGGGGGACAAGCCAGCCCCAGCATTTT. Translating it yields CASRPDGGTSQPQHF.

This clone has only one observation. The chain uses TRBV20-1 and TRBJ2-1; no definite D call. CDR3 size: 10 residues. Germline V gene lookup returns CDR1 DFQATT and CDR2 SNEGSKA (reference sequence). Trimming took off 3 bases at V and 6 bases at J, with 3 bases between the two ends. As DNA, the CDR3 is TGCAGTGCTAGGGCCAATGAGCAGTTCTTC. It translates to CSARANEQFF.

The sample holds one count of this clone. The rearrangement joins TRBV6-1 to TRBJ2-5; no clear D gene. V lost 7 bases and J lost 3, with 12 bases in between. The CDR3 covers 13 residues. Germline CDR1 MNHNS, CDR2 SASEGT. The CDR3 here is CASKAPQKETQYF. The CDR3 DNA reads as TGTGCCAGCAAGGCACCACAGAAAGAGACCCAGTACTTC.

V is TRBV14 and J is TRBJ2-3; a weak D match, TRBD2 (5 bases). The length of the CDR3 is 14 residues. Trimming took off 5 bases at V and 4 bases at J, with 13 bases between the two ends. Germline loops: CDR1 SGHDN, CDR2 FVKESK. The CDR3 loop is CASSARGFSDTQYF. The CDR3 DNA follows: TGTGCCAGCAGCGCGAGAGGGTTTTCAGATACGCAGTATTTT.

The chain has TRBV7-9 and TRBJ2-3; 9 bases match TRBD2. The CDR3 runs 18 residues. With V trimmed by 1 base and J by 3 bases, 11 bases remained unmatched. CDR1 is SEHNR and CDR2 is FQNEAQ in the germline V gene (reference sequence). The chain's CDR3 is CASSLVVVAGVGTDTQYF. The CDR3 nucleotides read TGTGCCAGCAGCTTAGTAGTGGTAGCGGGAGTTGGGACAGATACGCAGTATTTT.

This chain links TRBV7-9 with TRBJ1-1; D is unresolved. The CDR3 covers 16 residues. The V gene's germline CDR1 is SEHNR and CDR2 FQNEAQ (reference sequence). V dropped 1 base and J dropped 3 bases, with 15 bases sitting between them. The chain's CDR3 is CASSLGNTGSYTEAFF. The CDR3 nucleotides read TGTGCCAGCAGCTTAGGAAATACCGGGTCCTACACTGAAGCTTTCTTT.

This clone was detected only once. The CDR3 protein is CASSESARRAEAFF. Here the CDR3 DNA reads TGTGCCAGCAGTGAATCAGCCCGGAGGGCTGAAGCTTTCTTT. This chain links TRBV25-1 with TRBJ1-1; D is unresolved. V was cut by 1 base and J by 6 bases, with 12 bases left in between. Germline V gene lookup returns CDR1 MGHDK and CDR2 SYGVNS. The CDR3 is made up of 14 amino acids. The whole variable domain, filled in from reference TRBV25-1 and TRBJ1-1, reads EADIYQTPRYLVIGTGKKITLECSQTMGHDKMYWYQQDPGMELHLIHYSYGVNSTEKGDLSSESTVSRIRTEHFPLTLESARPSHTSQYLCASSESARRAEAFFGQGTRLTVV.